This T cell receptor beta chain was retrieved from a study of T-cell reconstitution after alpha-beta-depleted transplantation in children. Trimming took 6 bases from V and 8 from J, leaving 17 bases between them. This CDR3 contains 14 residues. Study-level results: The study traced high day-60 TCRbeta diversity in some patients to surviving recipient T cells and thymic progenitors. Counts and diversity of T cells one year after transplant came mostly from newly produced T cells. Where alpha-beta T cells came from about two months after transplant was reportedly several hundred expanded graft clones.

This clonotype was counted only a few times. The target antigen is unknown. The authors prepared the TCRbeta library with unique molecular identifiers. TCRdb passed the PCR reads through MiXCR, listing each CDR3 protein once. The repertoire holds approximately 110,000 distinct CDR3 sequences, with more than 20% as singletons. The clonotype originates from a male patient aged 2 to 10 who had a stem cell transplant for chronic granulomatous disease, so the T cells may come from the graft donor. Source: PBMCs, mostly from graft donor cells, taken 180 days after TCRalphabeta/CD19-depleted stem cell transplant. V and J are TRBV12-3 or TRBV12-4 and TRBJ2-1; D is possibly TRBD2 (6 bases). CDR3 residues: CASRPLGLFDEQFF. CDR3 sequence (DNA): TGTGCCAGCAGGCCGCTCGGACTATTCGATGAGCAGTTCTTC.